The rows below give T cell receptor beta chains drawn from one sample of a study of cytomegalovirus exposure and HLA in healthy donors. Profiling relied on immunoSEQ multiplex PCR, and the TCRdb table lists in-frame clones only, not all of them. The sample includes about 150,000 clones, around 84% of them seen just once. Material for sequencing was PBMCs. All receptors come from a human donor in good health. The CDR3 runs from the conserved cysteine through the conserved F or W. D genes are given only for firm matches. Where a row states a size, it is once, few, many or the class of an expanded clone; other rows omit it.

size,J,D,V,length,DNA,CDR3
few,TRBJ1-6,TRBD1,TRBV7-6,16,TGTGCCAGCAGCCCGACCCGCCGGGACAGCGGTTCACCCCTCCACTTT,CASSPTRRDSGSPLHF
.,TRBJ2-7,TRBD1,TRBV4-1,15,TGCGCCAGCAGCCCAAGTACAGGGGTGGTAGGGGAGCAGTACTTC,CASSPSTGVVGEQYF
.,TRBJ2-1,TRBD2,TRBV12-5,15,TGTGCTAGTGGTTTCGGTAGCGGGGGGTCAAATGAGCAGTTCTTC,CASGFGSGGSNEQFF
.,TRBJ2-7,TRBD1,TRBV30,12,TGTGCCAGCGGACAGGGGACCTACGAGCAGTACTTC,CASGQGTYEQYF
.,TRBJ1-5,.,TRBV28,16,TGTGCCAGCAGCACTAGGGGGGGGTCTGCTAATCAGCCCCAGCATTTT,CASSTRGGSANQPQHF
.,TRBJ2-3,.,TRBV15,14,TGTGCCACCTTAGTAGGAGGGCAGGAAAATACGCAGTATTTT,CATLVGGQENTQYF
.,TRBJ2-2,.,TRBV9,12,TGTGCCAGCAGCGTAGCTCCTGGGGAGCTGTTTTTT,CASSVAPGELFF
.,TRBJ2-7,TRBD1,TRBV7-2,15,TGTGCCAGCTCTTTCGACACAGGGGTGACCTACGAGCAGTACTTC,CASSFDTGVTYEQYF
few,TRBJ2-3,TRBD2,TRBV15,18,TGTGCCACCAGCAGAGTGGCGGGAGGGTTTGGGCGCACAGATACGCAGTATTTT,CATSRVAGGFGRTDTQYF
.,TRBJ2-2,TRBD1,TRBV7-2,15,TGTGCCAGCAGCTTTAACAGGGGGCAAGCCGGGGAGCTGTTTTTT,CASSFNRGQAGELFF
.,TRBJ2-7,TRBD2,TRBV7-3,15,TGTGCCAGCAGCCCAACGGGGGGTAGGGCGGAGGGGCAGTACTTC,CASSPTGGRAEGQYF
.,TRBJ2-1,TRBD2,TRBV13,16,TGTGCCAGCAGCTTGAAGGGCGGGGGGGCCATTATTGAGCAGTTCTTC,CASSLKGGGAIIEQFF
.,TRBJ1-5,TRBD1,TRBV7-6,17,TGTGCCAGCAGCTTAGGTGTCGGGACAGGGGCGTATCAGCCCCAGCATTTT,CASSLGVGTGAYQPQHF
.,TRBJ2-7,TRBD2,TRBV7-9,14,TGTGCCAGCAGCCGCACCGGGACTAGCGGGAGAGCCTCCTTC,CASSRTGTSGRASF
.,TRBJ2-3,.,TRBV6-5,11,TGTGCCAGCAGTAAACTGGATACGCAGTATTTT,CASSKLDTQYF
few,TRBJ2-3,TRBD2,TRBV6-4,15,TGTGCCAGCAGTGAAGCGGGAGACAGCACAGATACGCAGTATTTT,CASSEAGDSTDTQYF
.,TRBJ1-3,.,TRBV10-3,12,TGTGCCATCAGGGGGACAGGAAACACCATATATTTT,CAIRGTGNTIYF
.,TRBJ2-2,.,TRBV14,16,TGTGCCAGCAGCCAGAAGGGACTCCTGAACACCGGGGAGCTGTTTTTT,CASSQKGLLNTGELFF
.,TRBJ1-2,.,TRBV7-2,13,TGTGCCAGCAGCTTAGCGGGCAGCTATGGCTACACCTTC,CASSLAGSYGYTF
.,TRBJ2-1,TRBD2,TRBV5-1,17,TGCGCCAGCAGCTTTCTACTAGCGGGAGATTACTACAATGAGCAGTTCTTC,CASSFLLAGDYYNEQFF
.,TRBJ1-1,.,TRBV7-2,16,TGTGCCAGCAGCTTAGGACAGACGGGTAAGAGATCGGAAGCTTTCTTT,CASSLGQTGKRSEAFF
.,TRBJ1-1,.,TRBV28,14,TGTGCCAGCAGTTTACCTACAGCTAACACTGAAGCTTTCTTT,CASSLPTANTEAFF
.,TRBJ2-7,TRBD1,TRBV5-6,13,TGTGCCAGCAGCTTGGGGACAGGCTACGAGCAGTACTTC,CASSLGTGYEQYF
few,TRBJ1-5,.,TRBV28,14,TGTGCCAGCATCGTTTCGAGGGGCAATCAGCCCCAGCATTTT,CASIVSRGNQPQHF
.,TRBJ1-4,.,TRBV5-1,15,TGCGCCAGCTGCCGACTGGAGGCAACTAATGAAAAACTGTTTTTT,CASCRLEATNEKLFF
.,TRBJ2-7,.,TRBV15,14,TGTGCCACCAGCAGAGGGACAGAAACCTACGAGCAGTACTTC,CATSRGTETYEQYF
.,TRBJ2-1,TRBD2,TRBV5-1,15,TGCGCCAGCAGCTTGATAGCGGGGCGGGACAATGAGCAGTTCTTC,CASSLIAGRDNEQFF
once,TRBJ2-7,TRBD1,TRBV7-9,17,TGTGCCAGCAGCTTAGCGGGTCATCGGGACAGTAGAGGAGAGCAGTACTTC,CASSLAGHRDSRGEQYF
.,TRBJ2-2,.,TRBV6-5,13,TGTGCCAGCAGTATTCAGGGGACCGGGGAGCTGTTTTTT,CASSIQGTGELFF
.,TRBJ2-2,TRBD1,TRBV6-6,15,TGTGCCAGCAGTCTCCGGACAGGGAACACCGGGGAGCTGTTTTTT,CASSLRTGNTGELFF
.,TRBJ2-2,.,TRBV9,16,TGTGCCAGCAGCTTCCGGGACTTGGCGAACACCGGGGAGCTGTTTTTT,CASSFRDLANTGELFF
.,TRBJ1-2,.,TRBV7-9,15,TGTGCCAGCAGCTTCGGGCAGGGGACTAACTATGGCTACACCTTC,CASSFGQGTNYGYTF
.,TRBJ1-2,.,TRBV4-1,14,TGCGCCAGCAGGGGGACACCGGACCTGTATGGCTACACCTTC,CASRGTPDLYGYTF
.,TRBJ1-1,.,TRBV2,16,TGTGCCAGCAGTGAAGCGGCCGGGACTGTGAACACTGAAGCTTTCTTT,CASSEAAGTVNTEAFF
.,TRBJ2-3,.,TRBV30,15,TGTGCCTGGAGTGTTTTGGCTAGTCTATCAGATACGCAGTATTTT,CAWSVLASLSDTQYF
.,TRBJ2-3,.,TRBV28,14,TGTGCCACCACATCCCGAATGTACACAGATACGCAGTATTTT,CATTSRMYTDTQYF
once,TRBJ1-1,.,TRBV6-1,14,TGTGCCAGCAGCAATAAGATTAGAAACACTGAAGCTTTCTTT,CASSNKIRNTEAFF
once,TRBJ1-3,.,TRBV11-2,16,TGTGCCAGCAGCTTGGGTACGGGTAAGCTAGGAAACACCATATATTTT,CASSLGTGKLGNTIYF
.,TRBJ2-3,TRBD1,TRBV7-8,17,TGTGCCAGCAGCCTGGGACAGGCACTAACTAGCACAGATACGCAGTATTTT,CASSLGQALTSTDTQYF
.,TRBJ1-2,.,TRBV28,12,TGTGCCAGCAGCCAAACAGGGTATGGCTACACCTTC,CASSQTGYGYTF
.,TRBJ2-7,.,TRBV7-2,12,TGTGCCAGCAGCTTACTCGCCTACGAGCAGTACTTC,CASSLLAYEQYF
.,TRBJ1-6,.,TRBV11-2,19,TGTGCCAGCAGCTTGGCTGAGGCGGGGGTTCGCCTATATAATTCACCCCTCCACTTT,CASSLAEAGVRLYNSPLHF
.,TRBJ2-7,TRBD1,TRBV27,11,TGTGCCAGCTCGAAAGACAGGGTGGAGTACTTC,CASSKDRVEYF
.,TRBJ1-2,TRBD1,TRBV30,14,TGTGCCTGGAGCCGGGACAGGCCGCGGGTTGGCTACACCTTC,CAWSRDRPRVGYTF
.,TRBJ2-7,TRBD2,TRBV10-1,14,TGCGCCAGCAGTGCGACTAGCGAGTCCTACGAGCAGTACTTC,CASSATSESYEQYF
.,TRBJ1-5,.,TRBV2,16,TGTGCCAGCAGTGTGATATCCCCGTTACTTATCGAATCCCAGCATTTT,CASSVISPLLIESQHF
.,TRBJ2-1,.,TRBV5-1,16,TGCGCCAGCAGCTCGGGACTTTCGAGCTCCTACAATGAGCAGTTCTTC,CASSSGLSSSYNEQFF
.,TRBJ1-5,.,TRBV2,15,TGTGCCAGCAGTTTCTTACAGGGCAGCAATCAGCCCCAGCATTTT,CASSFLQGSNQPQHF
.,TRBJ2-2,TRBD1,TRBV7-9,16,TGTGCCAGCAGCACCACCGGGACAGGGGGGACCGGGGAGCTGTTTTTT,CASSTTGTGGTGELFF
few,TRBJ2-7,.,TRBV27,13,TGTGCCAGCCGAGGGGGTCCTCTCTACGAGCAGTACTTC,CASRGGPLYEQYF
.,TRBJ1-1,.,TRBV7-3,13,TGTGCCAGCAGCATAAACAGGAACACTGAAGCTTTCTTT,CASSINRNTEAFF
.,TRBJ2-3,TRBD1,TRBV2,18,TGTGCCAGCAGTGAACAGTCCGGCTACAGGGGAGACACAGATACGCAGTATTTT,CASSEQSGYRGDTDTQYF
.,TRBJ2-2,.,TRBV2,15,TGTGCCAGCAGTGCTATGGCGGGGAACACCGGGGAGCTGTTTTTT,CASSAMAGNTGELFF
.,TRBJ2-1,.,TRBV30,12,TGTGCCTGGATGAGGGTATCGGGAGAGCAGTTCTTC,CAWMRVSGEQFF
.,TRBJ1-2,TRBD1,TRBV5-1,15,TGCGCCAGCAGCTTGGGTACAGGGGAGTTAGGTGGCTACACCTTC,CASSLGTGELGGYTF
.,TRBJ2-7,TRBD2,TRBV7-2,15,TGTGCCAGCAGCTTCTCAGCGGGGACGGGGTACGAGCAGTACTTC,CASSFSAGTGYEQYF
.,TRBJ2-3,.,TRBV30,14,TGTGCCTGGAGTGTCCTCGGAGCCACAGATACGCAGTATTTT,CAWSVLGATDTQYF
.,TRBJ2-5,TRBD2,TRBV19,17,TGTGCCAGTAGTACCCCCACAGGACTAGCGGGAGGACGGACCCAGTACTTC,CASSTPTGLAGGRTQYF
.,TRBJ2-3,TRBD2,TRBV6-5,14,TGTGCCAGCCAACCGGGACTAGCCACAGATACGCAGTATTTT,CASQPGLATDTQYF